Below are 8 T cell receptor beta chains sequenced from a single sample in a study of OX40 agonist ivuxolimab in advanced cancers. Measured with immunoSEQ multiplex PCR; TCRdb has only the in-frame clones, and not every one. The sample consists of 60,000 to 75,000 clones, 88% of them appearing once. Specimen: CD4+ or CD8+ T cells sorted from blood, collected in a trial of the OX40 agonist ivuxolimab. The receptor set was obtained from an adult with an advanced solid tumor such as melanoma, head and neck, liver or kidney cancer.

CDR3: CASSLDSTTINEQFF. The CDR3 DNA reads as TGTGCCAGCAGCTTAGATAGTACCACGATCAATGAGCAGTTCTTC. This chain uses TRBV11-3 with TRBJ2-1; no definite D call. CDR3 length: 15 residues. V lost 0 bases, J lost 6 bases, and 12 bases lay in between. The germline gives CDR1 SGHNT, CDR2 YENEEA.

The chain links TRBV6-1 to TRBJ2-2; 11 bases are shared with TRBD1. Germline V gene sequence: CDR1 MNHNS, CDR2 SASEGT. V shed 4 bases and J 2 bases; nucleotides not matched to a gene: 3. This CDR3 spans 16 amino acids. As DNA, the CDR3 is TGTGCCAGCAGTGGGACAGGGGGCTTTAACACCGGGGAGCTGTTTTTT. Residues: CASSGTGGFNTGELFF.

The V call is TRBV6-5, the J call TRBJ1-4; D not resolved. In germline, CDR1 is MNHEY, CDR2 SVGAGI. With 7 bases removed from V and 8 bases from J, the gap between germline ends came to 14 bases. This CDR3 contains 13 residues. DNA of the CDR3: TGTGCCAGCAAGGGAGGTGGTAGGGAAAAACTGTTTTTT. This encodes CASKGGGREKLFF.

By sample fraction, this clone is medium-sized. The J gene is TRBJ2-3, the V gene TRBV7-2; TRBD2 agrees at 7 bases. The CDR3 totals 16 residues. J gave up 0 bases and V 2 bases, and 5 bases lay outside the gene matches. CDR1 is SGHTA and CDR2 is FQGNSA in the germline V gene. CDR3 DNA: TGTGCCAGCAGCTTAATGGGACTACTTAGCACAGATACGCAGTATTTT. This codes for CASSLMGLLSTDTQYF.

V and J are TRBV4-1 and TRBJ2-1; 12 nucleotides line up with TRBD2. V trimming: 4 bases; J trimming: 7 bases; junction bases outside the gene matches: 2. This CDR3 region has 14 residues. Germline CDR1 reads MGHRA; CDR2 reads YSYEKL. CDR3 sequence (DNA): TGCGCCAGCAGCCGAGGACTAGCGGGAAATGAGCAGTTCTTC. Protein: CASSRGLAGNEQFF.

The rearrangement joins TRBV6-5 to TRBJ2-7, with D perhaps assigned TRBD1 or TRBD2 (5 bases each). The CDR3 contains 15 residues. In germline, CDR1 is MNHEY, CDR2 SVGAGI. The ends were cut back, 5 bases at V and 0 bases at J, with 14 bases in the middle. CDR3 loop: CASSARGSSSYEQYF. The DNA for the CDR3 is TGTGCCAGCAGTGCCCGGGGCTCCAGCTCCTACGAGCAGTACTTC.

The chain carries TRBV10-1 and TRBJ2-7; no reliable D call. V dropped 3 bases and J dropped 3 bases, with 12 bases sitting between them. CDR1 WNHNN and CDR2 SYGVQD come from the germline V gene (reference sequence). This CDR3 spans 14 amino acids. Here the CDR3 reads CASSDGSTIYEQYF. Written as DNA, the CDR3 is TGCGCCAGCAGTGATGGCTCTACAATCTACGAGCAGTACTTC.

V gene TRBV15 combines with J gene TRBJ1-1; 11 bases match TRBD1. Germline lookup yields CDR1 LNHNV and CDR2 YYDKDF (reference sequence). V dropped 1 base and J dropped 3; count of bases not matched to a gene: 1. The CDR3 runs to 15 residues. CDR3 sequence: CATSRGTGGHTEAFF. The DNA of the CDR3 is TGTGCCACCAGCAGAGGGACAGGGGGCCACACTGAAGCTTTCTTT.